This passage covers 28 T cell receptor beta chains from one sample sequenced in a study of shared T cell receptors in the human thymus (TCRdb year 2021). The library was prepared using the immunoSEQ multiplex PCR assay. TCRdb holds this immuneACCESS table with in-frame rearrangements only. Some clones are missing; in checked studies, unresolved V genes explain under half, and the rest has no known cause. For this sample there are hundreds of thousands of clones; roughly 90% appear just once. In total, the top ten clones hold about 0.01% of the sample. Separately, the same data were catalogued under a study of human thymus T cells.

Sequenced: thymocytes. These receptors were obtained from a boy under three years old with a congenital heart defect. Donor details come from another sample of the same person, matched by shared clones.

This chain uses TRBV30 with TRBJ2-1, with a weak D call TRBD1 (5 bases). The V and J ends lost 2 bases and 4 bases respectively, with 12 bases between them. The CDR3 sequence is 14 residues long. Germline assignment: CDR1 GTSNPN and CDR2 SVGIG (reference sequence). CDR3 protein: CAWSTTRDYNEQFF. Here the CDR3 DNA reads TGTGCCTGGAGTACCACCAGGGATTACAATGAGCAGTTCTTC.

This clone has a single count. This chain uses TRBV7-8 with TRBJ2-7; TRBD1 might be the D (6 bases). The CDR3 extends over 17 amino acids. Germline V gene lookup returns CDR1 SGHVS and CDR2 FQNEAQ. The V end lost 6 bases, the J end lost 0 bases, and 21 bases lay between the germline ends. This CDR3 is CASRAPAGQSNSYEQYF. The CDR3 bases are TGTGCCAGCAGAGCCCCGGCCGGACAGTCAAACTCCTACGAGCAGTACTTC. Combining the CDR3 with reference TRBV7-8 and TRBJ2-7 gives the whole variable domain GAGVSQSPRYKVAKRGQDVALRCDPISGHVSLFWYQQALGQGPEFLTYFQNEAQLDKSGLPSDRFFAERPEGSVSTLKIQRTQQEDSAVYLCASRAPAGQSNSYEQYFGPGTRLTVT.

The gene calls are TRBV11-2 and TRBJ2-3; TRBD2 aligns across 8 bases. The CDR3 has 16 amino acids. CDR1 is SGHAT and CDR2 is FQNNGV in the germline V gene. V lost 5 bases, J lost 3 bases, and 10 bases stayed unmatched. CDR3 sequence: CASSTLGLAGTDTQYF. The CDR3, as DNA: TGTGCCAGCAGCACCTTAGGACTAGCAGGAACAGATACGCAGTATTTT.

V is TRBV11-2 and J is TRBJ2-7; the D gene is possibly TRBD2 (7 bases). V lost 4 bases to trimming and J lost 3 bases, with 16 bases between them. The CDR3 runs 15 residues. From germline, CDR1 is SGHAT and CDR2 FQNNGV. This CDR3 is CASSWEGGARYEQYF. The CDR3 nucleotides are TGTGCCAGCAGCTGGGAGGGGGGGGCCCGCTACGAGCAGTACTTC.

The chain recombines TRBV28 with TRBJ1-1; the D is unclear. Between the trimmed V and J ends, which lost 6 bases and 1 base, there was a span of 9 bases. CDR1 is MDHEN, CDR2 SYDVKM, per germline. The CDR3 runs 13 residues. CDR3 protein: CASRRTENTEAFF. The CDR3 DNA reads as TGTGCCAGCAGGAGAACAGAGAACACTGAAGCTTTCTTT.

V gene TRBV7-2 combines with J gene TRBJ1-1; a possible D gene is TRBD1 (5 bases). The CDR3 spans 14 residues. Trimming stripped 5 bases from V and 3 bases from J, with 13 bases between. Germline V gene lookup returns CDR1 SGHTA and CDR2 FQGNSA. The CDR3 DNA follows: TGTGCCAGCAGCAAAAGGGGTCGGCACACTGAAGCTTTCTTT. Translating it yields CASSKRGRHTEAFF.

The chain recombines TRBV25-1 with TRBJ2-3, with no clear D. CDR1 is MGHDK, CDR2 SYGVNS, per germline. This CDR3 spans 11 amino acids. V was clipped by 8 bases and J by 4 bases, with 7 bases between them. Written as DNA, the CDR3 is TGTGCCAGCTATTCGTCAGATACGCAGTATTTT. This translates into CASYSSDTQYF.

This clone was recorded once. The chain couples TRBV10-3 to TRBJ2-7; no clear D gene. V lost 0 bases to trimming and J lost 6 bases, with 15 bases between them. The CDR3 length is 15 residues. Germline V lookup: CDR1 ENHRY, CDR2 SYGVKD. In nucleotides, the CDR3 is TGTGCCATCAGTGAGTCGAAACTATCCCTCAGCGAGCAGTACTTC. This sequence encodes CAISESKLSLSEQYF.

The rearrangement joins TRBV27 to TRBJ2-1, with TRBD2 matching over 9 bases. With V trimmed by 2 bases and J by 8 bases, 7 bases remained unmatched. The CDR3 sequence is 15 residues long. Germline CDR1 is MNHEY and CDR2 is SMNVEV (reference sequence). CDR3: CASSLKGGRADEQFF. The CDR3 nucleotides read TGTGCCAGCAGTTTAAAGGGCGGGAGGGCAGATGAGCAGTTCTTC.

The chain recombines TRBV29-1 with TRBJ2-1; D unresolved. V was trimmed by 4 bases and J by 0 bases, leaving 10 bases between them. CDR3 length: 14 amino acids. Germline CDR1 SQVTM, CDR2 ANQGSEA. As DNA, the CDR3 is TGCAGCGTTGCCACCAGCGCCTCCTACAATGAGCAGTTCTTC. As protein: CSVATSASYNEQFF.

The V gene is TRBV6-1, the J gene TRBJ2-7, with a tentative D call TRBD2 (5 bases). This CDR3 spans 13 amino acids. CDR1 and CDR2 from the germline V gene are MNHNS and SASEGT. Deletions cut 10 bases from V and 5 bases from J, with 18 bases between. CDR3 loop: CATPSFGNHEQYF. The CDR3 DNA reads TGTGCCACCCCTAGCTTTGGGAACCACGAGCAGTACTTC.

To note about this clone: Other DNA sequences of this sample code for an identical CDR3. The chain carries TRBV28 and TRBJ2-4, with D hard to call. This CDR3 is 16 amino acids long. Germline V lookup: CDR1 MDHEN, CDR2 SYDVKM. With 1 base removed from V and 0 bases from J, the gap between germline ends came to 10 bases. The CDR3 region has the DNA TGTGCCAGCAGTTTATATGGGCTAACAGCCAAAAACATTCAGTACTTC. Amino acids: CASSLYGLTAKNIQYF.

This rearrangement joins TRBV6-1 to TRBJ2-7; the D gene is possibly TRBD2 (5 bases). V lost 3 bases and J lost 3, with 12 bases in between. From germline, CDR1 is MNHNS and CDR2 SASEGT. This CDR3 is 14 amino acids long. This CDR3 is CASSDRDLYYEQYF. CDR3 nucleotides: TGTGCCAGCAGTGACCGGGATCTATACTACGAGCAGTACTTC.

The chain employs TRBV6-5 and TRBJ1-4; 7 nucleotides align to TRBD1. Germline assignment: CDR1 MNHEY and CDR2 SVGAGI. The CDR3 totals 14 residues. V trimming: 3 bases; J trimming: 5 bases; junction bases outside the gene matches: 3. The CDR3 DNA reads as TGTGCCAGCAGTTATAAGACAGGGAATGAAAAACTGTTTTTT. Translation gives CASSYKTGNEKLFF.

The CDR3, as DNA: TGTGCCAGAAGCCCGGTCGGGGGGCCGGGACCATACTACGAGCAGTACTTC. It encodes CARSPVGGPGPYYEQYF. The chain joins TRBV7-5 to TRBJ2-7; the listed D gene, TRBD2, was not tested against the DNA. TRBV7-5 is an annotated pseudogene. The CDR3 sequence is 17 residues long.

The chain recombines TRBV27 with TRBJ1-1; D is possibly TRBD1 (5 bases). The CDR3 runs 12 residues. V gave up 5 bases and J gave up 5 bases, with 9 bases separating them. CDR1 is MNHEY and CDR2 is SMNVEV in the germline V gene (reference sequence). CDR3 loop: CASSASGTEAFF. In DNA, the CDR3 is TGTGCCAGCAGTGCGTCAGGGACTGAAGCTTTCTTT.

The V gene is TRBV15, the J gene TRBJ1-2, with TRBD1 matching over 11 bases. The CDR3 totals 15 residues. CDR1 is LNHNV, CDR2 YYDKDF, per germline (reference sequence). Trimming took 1 base from V and 3 from J; bases not matched to a gene: 1. CDR3 in amino acids: CATSRGTGGDYGYTF. The CDR3 DNA reads TGTGCCACCAGCAGAGGGACAGGGGGCGACTATGGCTACACCTTC.

The CDR3 region has the DNA TGTGCCAGCAGCTTCCCCGGGACTAGCGGACCCTTTGAGCAGTTCTTC. It yields the protein CASSFPGTSGPFEQFF. The chain couples TRBV7-2 to TRBJ2-1; 11 bases are a match to TRBD2. The CDR3 contains 16 residues. Per germline, CDR1 SGHTA and CDR2 FQGNSA. The ends lost 3 bases at V and 9 bases at J; junction bases unmatched: 10.

The chain couples TRBV5-1 to TRBJ1-5; D uncertain. Per the germline V gene, CDR1 is SGHRS and CDR2 is YFSETQ. There are 15 residues in the CDR3. V was shortened by 0 bases and J by 2 bases, with 9 bases between the two germline ends. This CDR3 reads CASSLGPGRNQPQHF. Here the CDR3 DNA reads TGCGCCAGCAGCTTGGGCCCAGGTCGCAATCAGCCCCAGCATTTT.

The V and J genes are TRBV6-5 and TRBJ2-7; a weak D match, TRBD2 (5 bases). Germline assignment: CDR1 MNHEY and CDR2 SVGAGI. The V end was cut by 2 bases, the J end by 5 bases, with 16 bases between. CDR3 length: 15 residues. CDR3: CASSYKAGRVDEQYF. DNA of the CDR3: TGTGCCAGCAGTTACAAGGCGGGCCGGGTCGACGAGCAGTACTTC.

This sequence joins TRBV4-1 and TRBJ2-5, with D possibly TRBD2 on 6 matching bases. Germline CDR1 reads MGHRA; CDR2 reads YSYEKL. V was trimmed by 1 base and J by 0 bases, leaving 24 bases between them. The CDR3 runs to 20 residues. CDR3 DNA sequence: TGCGCCAGCAGCCAAGTAGTAGAAGCGGGTCCGTCCAGGAACCAAGAGACCCAGTACTTC. This encodes CASSQVVEAGPSRNQETQYF.

V is TRBV28 and J is TRBJ2-3; TRBD2 might be the D (6 bases). V was shortened by 7 bases and J by 4 bases, with 15 bases between the two germline ends. The CDR3 sequence is 14 residues long. In germline, CDR1 is MDHEN, CDR2 SYDVKM. The CDR3 region is CASTPRGLADTQYF. In DNA form, the CDR3 reads TGTGCCAGCACCCCGAGGGGACTGGCAGATACGCAGTATTTT.

This chain connects TRBV11-2 to TRBJ2-3; possibly TRBD1 for D (7 bases). Germline V gives CDR1 SGHAT, CDR2 FQNNGV. CDR3 size: 17 residues. Trimming removed 5 bases from V and 3 bases from J, with 21 bases in between. This CDR3 reads CASSPGGDKGRTDTQYF. In DNA form, the CDR3 reads TGTGCCAGCAGCCCAGGGGGAGACAAGGGGAGGACAGATACGCAGTATTTT. The variable domain in full, completed from reference TRBV11-2 and TRBJ2-3, reads EAGVAQSPRYKIIEKRQSVAFWCNPISGHATLYWYQQILGQGPKLLIQFQNNGVVDDSQLPKDRFSAERLKGVDSTLKIQPAKLEDSAVYLCASSPGGDKGRTDTQYFGPGTRLTVL.

The chain employs TRBV28 and TRBJ1-1; a possible D gene is TRBD1 (6 bases). Germline assignment: CDR1 MDHEN and CDR2 SYDVKM. The CDR3 runs to 18 residues. V was cut by 2 bases and J by 5 bases, with 24 bases left in between. DNA of the CDR3: TGTGCCAGCAGTTTAATTTTGGACAGTCACTCTAGCTCAACTGAAGCTTTCTTT. It specifies CASSLILDSHSSSTEAFF.

This clone was seen only a few times. The chain carries TRBV11-2 and TRBJ1-3, with D unresolved. The CDR3 loop spans 19 amino acids. Germline V gene sequence: CDR1 SGHAT, CDR2 FQNNGV. V was trimmed by 5 bases and J by 1 base, leaving 24 bases between them. The CDR3 bases are TGTGCCAGCAGCCACGAGGTCTGGCAGACGGGATTTTCTGGAAACACCATATATTTT. Translation gives CASSHEVWQTGFSGNTIYF. Together with reference TRBV11-2 and TRBJ1-3, the CDR3 gives the full variable domain: EAGVAQSPRYKIIEKRQSVAFWCNPISGHATLYWYQQILGQGPKLLIQFQNNGVVDDSQLPKDRFSAERLKGVDSTLKIQPAKLEDSAVYLCASSHEVWQTGFSGNTIYFGEGSWLTVV.

The rearrangement uses TRBV18 and TRBJ2-7, with 8 nucleotides matching TRBD2. This CDR3 contains 15 residues. Germline V CDR1 and CDR2: KGHSH, LQKENI. V shed 2 bases, J shed 1 base, and the junction held 4 bases outside the gene matches. The CDR3 reads CASSPGAGGSYEQYF. The DNA for the CDR3 is TGTGCCAGCTCACCAGGGGCGGGAGGTTCCTACGAGCAGTACTTC. Combining the CDR3 with reference TRBV18 and TRBJ2-7 gives the whole variable domain NAGVMQNPRHLVRRRGQEARLRCSPMKGHSHVYWYRQLPEEGLKFMVYLQKENIIDESGMPKERFSAEFPKEGPSILRIQQVVRGDSAAYFCASSPGAGGSYEQYFGPGTRLTVT.

The chain combines TRBV6-4 with TRBJ2-4; 9 positions agree with TRBD1. Germline loops: CDR1 MRHNA, CDR2 SNTAGT. The CDR3 consists of 16 residues. The junction had 8 bases not matched to a gene; V was cut back by 5 bases and J by 3 bases. The CDR3 DNA sequence: TGTGCCAGCAGTCCCCGGGACAGGGAGATCAAAAACATTCAGTACTTC. As protein: CASSPRDREIKNIQYF.

V gene TRBV30 combines with J gene TRBJ2-7, with D maybe TRBD2 (7 bases). Germline-derived CDR1 and CDR2 are GTSNPN and SVGIG (reference sequence). V gave up 5 bases and J gave up 7 bases, with 18 bases separating them. This CDR3 spans 13 amino acids. As DNA, the CDR3 is TGTGCCTGGGCCCGGTGGGGGGGCGGTGAGCAGTACTTC. Translation: CAWARWGGGEQYF.